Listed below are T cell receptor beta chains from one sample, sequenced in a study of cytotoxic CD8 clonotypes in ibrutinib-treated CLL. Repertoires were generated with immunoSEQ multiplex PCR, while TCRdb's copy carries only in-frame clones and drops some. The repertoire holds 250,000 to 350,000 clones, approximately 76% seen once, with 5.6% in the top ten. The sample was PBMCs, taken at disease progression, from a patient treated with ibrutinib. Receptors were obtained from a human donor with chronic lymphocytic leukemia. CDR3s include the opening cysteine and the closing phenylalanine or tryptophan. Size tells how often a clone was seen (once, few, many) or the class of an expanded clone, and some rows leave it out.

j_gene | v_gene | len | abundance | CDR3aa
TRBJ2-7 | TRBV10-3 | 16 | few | CAISIPGLAGVYEQYF
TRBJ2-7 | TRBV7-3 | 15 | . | CASSLTGDSPYEQYF
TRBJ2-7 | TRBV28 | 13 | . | CASSSPGFYEQYF
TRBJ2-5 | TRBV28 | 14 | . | CASRVSDYQETQYF
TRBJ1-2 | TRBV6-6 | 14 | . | CASSYPGEGYGYTF
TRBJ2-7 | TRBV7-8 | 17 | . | CASSLGLAGGLTYEQYF
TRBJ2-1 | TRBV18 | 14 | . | CASSPRTGDNEQFF
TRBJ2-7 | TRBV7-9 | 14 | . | CASSPGTSVHEQYF
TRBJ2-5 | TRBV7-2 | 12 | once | CASSLTRGTQYF
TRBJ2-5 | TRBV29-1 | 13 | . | CSVDRGLQETQYF
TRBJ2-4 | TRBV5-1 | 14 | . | CASSQQGRKNIQYF
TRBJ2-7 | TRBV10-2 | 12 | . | CACLMSGHEQYF
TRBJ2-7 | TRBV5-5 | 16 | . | CASSLGLAETDYEQYF
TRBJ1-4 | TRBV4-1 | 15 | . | CASSRTGLANEKLFF
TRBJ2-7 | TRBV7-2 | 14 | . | CASSSPGLAREQYF
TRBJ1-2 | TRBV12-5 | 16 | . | CASGLEVSTASYGYTF
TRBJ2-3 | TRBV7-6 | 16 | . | CASSLEPGIGTDTQYF
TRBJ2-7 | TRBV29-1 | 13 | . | CSVELQGGAEQYF